This TCR beta chain was found in a study of blood T cell repertoires in COVID-19. This CDR3 has 14 residues. Trimming cost V 4 bases and J 9 bases; bases outside gene matches: 9. Germline V CDR1 and CDR2: SGHDT, YYEEEE. Measured with immunoSEQ multiplex PCR; TCRdb has only the in-frame clones, and not every one. This table has 200,000 to 250,000 clones, approximately 78% appearing once. The TCR originated in a woman over 75 with COVID-19, enrolled during active disease. Input material: peripheral blood. V usage is TRBV5-6 and J usage is TRBJ2-1; 8 bases match TRBD1. The CDR3, as DNA: TGTGCCAGCAGCCGTCTAGGACAGGGATCTGAGCAGTTCTTC. Its protein is CASSRLGQGSEQFF.